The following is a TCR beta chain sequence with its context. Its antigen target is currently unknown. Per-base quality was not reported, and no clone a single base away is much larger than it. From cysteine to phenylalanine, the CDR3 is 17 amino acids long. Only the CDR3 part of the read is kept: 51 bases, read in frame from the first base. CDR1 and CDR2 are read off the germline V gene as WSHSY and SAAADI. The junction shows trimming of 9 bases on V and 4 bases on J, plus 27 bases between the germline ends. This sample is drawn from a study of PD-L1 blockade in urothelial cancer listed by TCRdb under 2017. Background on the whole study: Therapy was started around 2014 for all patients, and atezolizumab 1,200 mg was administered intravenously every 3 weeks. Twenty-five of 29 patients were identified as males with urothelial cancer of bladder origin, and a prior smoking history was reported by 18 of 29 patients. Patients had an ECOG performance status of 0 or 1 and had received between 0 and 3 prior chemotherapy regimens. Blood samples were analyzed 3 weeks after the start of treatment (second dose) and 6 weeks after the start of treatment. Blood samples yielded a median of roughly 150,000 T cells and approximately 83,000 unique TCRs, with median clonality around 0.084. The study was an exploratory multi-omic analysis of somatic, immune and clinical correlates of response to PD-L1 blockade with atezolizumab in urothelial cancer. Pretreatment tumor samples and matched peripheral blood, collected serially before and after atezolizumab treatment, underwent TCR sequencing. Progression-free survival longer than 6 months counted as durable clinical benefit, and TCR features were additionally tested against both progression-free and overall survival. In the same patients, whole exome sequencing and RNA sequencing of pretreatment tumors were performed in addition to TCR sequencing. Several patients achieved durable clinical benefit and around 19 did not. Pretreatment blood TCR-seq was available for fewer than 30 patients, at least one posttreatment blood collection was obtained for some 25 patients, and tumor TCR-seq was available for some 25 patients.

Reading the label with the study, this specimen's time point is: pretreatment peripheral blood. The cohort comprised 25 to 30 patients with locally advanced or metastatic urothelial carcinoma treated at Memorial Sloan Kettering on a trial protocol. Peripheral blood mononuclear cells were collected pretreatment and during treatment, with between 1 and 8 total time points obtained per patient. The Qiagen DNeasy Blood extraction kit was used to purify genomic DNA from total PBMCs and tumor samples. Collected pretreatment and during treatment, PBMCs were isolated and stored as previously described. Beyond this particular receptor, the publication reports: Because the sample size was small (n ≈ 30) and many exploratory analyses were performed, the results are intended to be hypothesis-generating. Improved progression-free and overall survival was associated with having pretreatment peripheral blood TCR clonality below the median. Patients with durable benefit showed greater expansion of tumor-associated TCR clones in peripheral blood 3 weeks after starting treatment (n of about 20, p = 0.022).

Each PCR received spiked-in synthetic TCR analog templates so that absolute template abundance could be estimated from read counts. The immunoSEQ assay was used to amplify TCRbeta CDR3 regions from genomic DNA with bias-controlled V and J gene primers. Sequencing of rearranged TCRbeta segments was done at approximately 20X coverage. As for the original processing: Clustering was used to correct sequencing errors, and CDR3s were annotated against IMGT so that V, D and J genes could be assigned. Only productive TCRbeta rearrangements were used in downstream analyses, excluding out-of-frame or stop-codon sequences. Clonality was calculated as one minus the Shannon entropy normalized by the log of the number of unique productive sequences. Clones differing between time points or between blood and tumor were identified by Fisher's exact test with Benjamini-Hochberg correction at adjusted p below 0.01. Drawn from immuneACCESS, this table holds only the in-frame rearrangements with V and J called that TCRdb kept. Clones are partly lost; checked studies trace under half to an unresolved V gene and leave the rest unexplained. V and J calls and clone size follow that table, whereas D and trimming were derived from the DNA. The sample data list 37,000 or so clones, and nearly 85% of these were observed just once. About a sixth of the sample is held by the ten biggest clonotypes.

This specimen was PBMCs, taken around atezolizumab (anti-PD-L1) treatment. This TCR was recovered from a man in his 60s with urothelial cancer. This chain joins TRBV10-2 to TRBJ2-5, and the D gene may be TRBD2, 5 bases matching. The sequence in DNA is TGCGCCAGTCGGGAAGACGTGGACCCTGGAAGCAGAGAGACCCAGTACTTC. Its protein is CASREDVDPGSRETQYF.